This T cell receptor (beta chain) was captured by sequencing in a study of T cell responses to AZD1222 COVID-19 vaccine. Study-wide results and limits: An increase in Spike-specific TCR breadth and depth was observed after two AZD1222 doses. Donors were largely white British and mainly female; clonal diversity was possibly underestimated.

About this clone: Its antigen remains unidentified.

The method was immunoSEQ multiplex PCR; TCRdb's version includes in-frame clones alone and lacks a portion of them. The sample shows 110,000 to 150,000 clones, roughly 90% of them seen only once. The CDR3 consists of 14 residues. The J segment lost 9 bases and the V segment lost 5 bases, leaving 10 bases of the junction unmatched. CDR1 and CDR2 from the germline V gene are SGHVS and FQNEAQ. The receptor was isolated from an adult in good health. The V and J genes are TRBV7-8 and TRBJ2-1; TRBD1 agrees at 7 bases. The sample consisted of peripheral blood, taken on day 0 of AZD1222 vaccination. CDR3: CASSLGQVSGEQFF. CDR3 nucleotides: TGTGCCAGCAGCCTCGGACAGGTTTCGGGTGAGCAGTTCTTC.